One sample yielded the 14 T cell receptor beta chains listed below, sequenced in a study of T cell responses to AZD1222 COVID-19 vaccine. Sequencing used immunoSEQ multiplex PCR; TCRdb keeps in-frame clones, though not all of them. This table holds roughly 190,000 clones, 93% found once. The source material was peripheral blood, sampled on day 0 of AZD1222 vaccination. These TCRs come from an adult in good health.

The V call is TRBV9, the J call TRBJ2-1, with TRBD1 matching over 9 bases. Trimming removed 3 bases from V and 6 bases from J; junction bases left unmatched: 4. Germline V gene data show CDR1 as SGDLS and CDR2 as YYNGEE. The CDR3 consists of 14 residues. CDR3 sequence (DNA): TGTGCCAGCAGCGCCAGGGACAGGGTCAATGAGCAGTTCTTC. This sequence encodes CASSARDRVNEQFF.

V is TRBV18 and J is TRBJ1-2; D is undetermined. Germline loops: CDR1 KGHSH, CDR2 LQKENI. V lost 3 bases, J lost 5 bases, and 10 bases lay in between. The CDR3 runs to 13 residues. DNA for the CDR3: TGTGCCAGCTCACCGATAGCGGAGTATGGCTACACCTTC. Amino acids: CASSPIAEYGYTF.

This clone was observed a handful of times. This rearrangement joins TRBV6-5 to TRBJ1-1; maybe TRBD1 (5 bases). This CDR3 is 16 amino acids long. V was cut by 2 bases and J by 8 bases, with 21 bases left in between. Per the germline V gene, CDR1 is MNHEY and CDR2 is SVGAGI. DNA of the CDR3: TGTGCCAGCAGTTACCTCTTGCAGGGAGAGGACGCCGAAGCTTTCTTT. It specifies CASSYLLQGEDAEAFF.

This clone was detected once. V and J are TRBV5-4 and TRBJ2-1; the match to TRBD2 covers 15 bases. J lost 10 bases, V lost 4 bases, and 6 bases had no gene match. This CDR3 has 15 amino acids. Looked up from germline, CDR1 is SGHNT and CDR2 is YYREEE (reference sequence). This CDR3 reads CASSRGLAGGDEQFF. In DNA, the CDR3 is TGTGCCAGCAGCCGGGGACTAGCGGGAGGAGACGAGCAGTTCTTC.

The chain carries TRBV10-3 and TRBJ1-2; 7 bases are a match to TRBD1. The CDR3 contains 14 residues. V lost 5 bases to trimming and J lost 1 base; unmatched junction nucleotides: 4. CDR1 ENHRY and CDR2 SYGVKD come from the germline V gene. CDR3 coding DNA: TGTGCCATCAGTAAGGCAGGGGGTAACTATGGCTACACCTTC. This codes for CAISKAGGNYGYTF.

This chain links TRBV2 with TRBJ2-3, with 9 bases lining up with TRBD2. CDR1 and CDR2 (germline): SNHLY, FYNNEI. CDR3 length equals 15 residues. The junction had 2 bases not matched to a gene; V was cut back by 4 bases and J by 0 bases. CDR3 residues: CASSVTSGSTDTQYF. As DNA, the CDR3 is TGTGCCAGCAGTGTGACTAGCGGAAGCACAGATACGCAGTATTTT.

The rearrangement links TRBV5-6 to TRBJ1-2; D not resolved. Germline assignment: CDR1 SGHDT and CDR2 YYEEEE. V was pared by 4 bases and J by 8 bases, with 9 bases between. This CDR3 comprises 11 residues. CDR3 region: CASSRLGGYTF. Here the CDR3 DNA reads TGTGCCAGCAGCCGGCTTGGGGGCTACACCTTC.

V and J are TRBV6-5 and TRBJ2-1; no definite D call. V lost 2 bases, J lost 0 bases, and 8 bases lay in between. There are 15 residues in the CDR3. Germline V gene data show CDR1 as MNHEY and CDR2 as SVGAGI. The CDR3: CASSYDSGSYNEQFF. CDR3 nucleotide sequence: TGTGCCAGCAGTTACGACTCGGGCTCCTACAATGAGCAGTTCTTC.

V usage is TRBV7-6 and J usage is TRBJ1-5; 8 bases agree with TRBD1. The J segment lost 0 bases and the V segment lost 3 bases, leaving 4 bases of the junction unmatched. CDR1 is SGHVS and CDR2 is FNYEAQ in the germline V gene. The CDR3 covers 16 residues. The CDR3 region is CASSLGQDYSNQPQHF. CDR3 DNA: TGTGCCAGCAGCTTGGGACAGGATTATAGCAATCAGCCCCAGCATTTT.

This rearrangement joins TRBV11-2 to TRBJ2-5; D gene ambiguous. Trimming cost V 4 bases and J 4 bases, with 10 bases left between them. Germline V gene data show CDR1 as SGHAT and CDR2 as FQNNGV. The length of the CDR3 is 13 residues. For the CDR3, the DNA is TGTGCCAGCAGCTCGACCCGCCGAGAGACCCAGTACTTC. Its translation is CASSSTRRETQYF.

This chain links TRBV6-5 with TRBJ1-1; D ambiguous. The CDR3 is 15 residues long. The germline gives CDR1 MNHEY, CDR2 SVGAGI. V lost 1 base, J lost 0 bases, and 9 bases lay in between. The CDR3 DNA sequence: TGTGCCAGCAGTTACTTAACACACTTGAACACTGAAGCTTTCTTT. It yields the protein CASSYLTHLNTEAFF.

Concerning this clone: At one end the junction does not follow the germline gene, possibly because of a read error. In nucleotides, the CDR3 is TGTGCCAGCATTTACGACAGGAGAGGTCAGCCCCAGCATTTT. It yields the protein CASIYDRRGQPQHF. The chain uses TRBV6-5 and TRBJ1-5, with a weak D call TRBD1 (6 bases). Germline assignment: CDR1 MNHEY and CDR2 SVGAGI. The CDR3 sequence is 14 residues long.

The chain combines TRBV24-1 with TRBJ1-6; TRBD1 aligns across 7 bases. The germline CDR1 and CDR2 sequences are KGHDR and SFDVKD. The CDR3 length is 16 residues. V lost 0 bases, J lost 8 bases, and 6 bases stayed unmatched. CDR3 sequence: CATSDLRGQKDSPLHF. The CDR3 region has the DNA TGTGCCACCAGTGATTTGAGGGGACAGAAGGATTCACCCCTCCACTTT.

This rearrangement joins TRBV5-1 to TRBJ1-2; weak D call: TRBD1 (5 bases). CDR1 and CDR2 from the germline V gene are SGHRS and YFSETQ. V lost 2 bases and J 7 bases, leaving 18 bases between the germline ends. The CDR3 is 15 residues long. The CDR3 loop is CASSFNTDGGVGYTF. CDR3 coding DNA: TGCGCCAGCAGCTTCAATACAGACGGGGGTGTTGGCTACACCTTC.